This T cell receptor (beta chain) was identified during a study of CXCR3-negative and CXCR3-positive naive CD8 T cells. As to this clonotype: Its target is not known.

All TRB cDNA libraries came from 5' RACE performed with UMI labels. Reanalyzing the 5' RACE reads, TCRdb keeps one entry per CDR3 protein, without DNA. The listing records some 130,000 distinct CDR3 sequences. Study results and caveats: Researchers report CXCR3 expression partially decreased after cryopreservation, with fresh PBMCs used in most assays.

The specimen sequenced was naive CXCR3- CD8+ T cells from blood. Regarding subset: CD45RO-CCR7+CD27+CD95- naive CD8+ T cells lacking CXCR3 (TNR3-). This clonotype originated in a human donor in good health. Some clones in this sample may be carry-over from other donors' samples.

The CDR3 loop is CSARTVSGGAGEQFF. The chain carries TRBV20-1 and TRBJ2-1; the D call from TCRdb, TRBD2, cannot be confirmed without DNA. Germline CDR1 reads DFQATT; CDR2 reads SNEGSKA (reference sequence). The CDR3 consists of 15 residues.